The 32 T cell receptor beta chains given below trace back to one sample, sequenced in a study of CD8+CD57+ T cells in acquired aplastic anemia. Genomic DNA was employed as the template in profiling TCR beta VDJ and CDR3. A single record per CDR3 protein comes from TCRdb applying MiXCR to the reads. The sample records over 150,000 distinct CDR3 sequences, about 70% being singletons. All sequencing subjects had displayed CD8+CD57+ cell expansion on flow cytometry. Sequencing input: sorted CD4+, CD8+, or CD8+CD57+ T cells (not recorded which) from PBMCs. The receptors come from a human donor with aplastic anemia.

For the CDR3, the DNA is TGTGCCATCAGTGAGATGCCAGGTAACGGAAAACTGTTTTTT. As protein: CAISEMPGNGKLFF. V usage is TRBV10-3 and J usage is TRBJ1-4, with D unclear. The V gene's germline CDR1 is ENHRY and CDR2 SYGVKD. The ends were cut back, 2 bases at V and 10 bases at J, with 14 bases in the middle. This CDR3 comprises 14 residues.

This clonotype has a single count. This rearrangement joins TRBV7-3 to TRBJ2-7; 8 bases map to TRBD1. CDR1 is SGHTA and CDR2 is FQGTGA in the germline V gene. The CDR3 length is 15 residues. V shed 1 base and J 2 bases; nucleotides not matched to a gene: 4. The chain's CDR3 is CASSLRTGLPYEQYF. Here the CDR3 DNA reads TGTGCCAGCAGCTTAAGGACAGGGCTCCCCTACGAGCAGTACTTC.

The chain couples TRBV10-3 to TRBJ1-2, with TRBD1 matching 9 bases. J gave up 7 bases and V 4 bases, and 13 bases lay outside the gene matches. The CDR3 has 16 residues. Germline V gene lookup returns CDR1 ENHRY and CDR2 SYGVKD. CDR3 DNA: TGTGCCATCAGTGCGCCGGGACAGGGCCACCTTATTGGCTACACCTTC. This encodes CAISAPGQGHLIGYTF.

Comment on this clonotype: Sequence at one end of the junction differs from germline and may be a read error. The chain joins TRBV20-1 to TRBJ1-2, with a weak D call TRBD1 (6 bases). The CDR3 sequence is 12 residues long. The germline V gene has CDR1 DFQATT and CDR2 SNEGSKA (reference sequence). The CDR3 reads CSGRGSGFTVAF. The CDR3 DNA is TGCAGTGGTAGGGGGTCTGGGTTTACGGTAGCCTTC.

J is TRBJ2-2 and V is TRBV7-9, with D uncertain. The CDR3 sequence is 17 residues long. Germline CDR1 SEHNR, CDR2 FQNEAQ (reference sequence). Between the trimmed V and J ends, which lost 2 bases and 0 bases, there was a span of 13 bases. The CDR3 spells CASSLPLGTANTGELFF. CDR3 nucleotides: TGTGCCAGCAGCTTACCGTTGGGTACAGCGAACACCGGGGAGCTGTTTTTT.

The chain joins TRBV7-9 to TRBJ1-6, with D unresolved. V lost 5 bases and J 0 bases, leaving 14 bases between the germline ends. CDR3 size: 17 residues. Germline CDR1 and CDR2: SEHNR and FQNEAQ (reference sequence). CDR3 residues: CASSPDLGDSYNSPLHF. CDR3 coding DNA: TGTGCCAGCAGCCCCGACCTCGGGGACTCCTATAATTCACCCCTCCACTTT.

This CDR3 reads CASRVLDSTGELFF. The CDR3 bases are TGTGCCAGCAGGGTACTAGACAGTACCGGGGAGCTGTTTTTT. V is TRBV2 and J is TRBJ2-2; TRBD1 or TRBD2 may be the D gene (5 bases each). Trimming left V 6 bases short and J 5 bases short, with 13 bases between. The germline CDR1 and CDR2 sequences are SNHLY and FYNNEI. The CDR3 is made up of 14 amino acids.

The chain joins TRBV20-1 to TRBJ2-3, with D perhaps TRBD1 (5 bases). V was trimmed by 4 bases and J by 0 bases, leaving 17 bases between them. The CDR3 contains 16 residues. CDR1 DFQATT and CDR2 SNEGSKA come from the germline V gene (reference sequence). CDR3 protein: CSANSGVGHSTDTQYF. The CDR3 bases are TGCAGTGCTAATTCCGGAGTGGGGCACAGCACAGATACGCAGTATTTT.

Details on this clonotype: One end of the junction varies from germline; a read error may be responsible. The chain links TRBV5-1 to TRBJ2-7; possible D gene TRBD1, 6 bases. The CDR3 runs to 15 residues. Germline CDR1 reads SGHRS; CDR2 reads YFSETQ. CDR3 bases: TGTGCCAGCAGCTTATCCCGCAGACAGGCCTACGAGCAGTACTTC. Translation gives CASSLSRRQAYEQYF.

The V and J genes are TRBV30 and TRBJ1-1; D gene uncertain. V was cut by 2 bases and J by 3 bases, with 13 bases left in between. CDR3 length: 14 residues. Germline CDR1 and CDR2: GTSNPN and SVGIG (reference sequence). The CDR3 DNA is TGTGCCTGGAGTCCCGGGATTAGGTACACTGAAGCTTTCTTT. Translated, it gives CAWSPGIRYTEAFF.

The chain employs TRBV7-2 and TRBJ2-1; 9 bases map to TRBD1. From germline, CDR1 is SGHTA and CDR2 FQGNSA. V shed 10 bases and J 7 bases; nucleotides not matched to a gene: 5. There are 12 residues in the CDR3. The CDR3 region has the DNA TGTGCCATGGGACAGGGTGATAATGAGCAGTTCTTC. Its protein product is CAMGQGDNEQFF.

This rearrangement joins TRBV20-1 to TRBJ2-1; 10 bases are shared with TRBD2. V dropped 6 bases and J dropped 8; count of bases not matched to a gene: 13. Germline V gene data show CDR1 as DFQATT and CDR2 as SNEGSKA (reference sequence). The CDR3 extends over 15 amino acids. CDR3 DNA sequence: TGCAGTGCAGGCCCCACTAGCGGGGTTAGGGATGAGCAGTTCTTC. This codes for CSAGPTSGVRDEQFF.

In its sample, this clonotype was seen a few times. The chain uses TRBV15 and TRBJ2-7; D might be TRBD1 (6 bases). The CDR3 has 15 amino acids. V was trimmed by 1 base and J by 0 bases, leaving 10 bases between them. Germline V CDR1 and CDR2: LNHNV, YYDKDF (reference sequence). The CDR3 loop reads CATSRGRDNSYEQYF. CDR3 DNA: TGTGCCACCAGCAGAGGTAGGGACAACTCCTACGAGCAGTACTTC.

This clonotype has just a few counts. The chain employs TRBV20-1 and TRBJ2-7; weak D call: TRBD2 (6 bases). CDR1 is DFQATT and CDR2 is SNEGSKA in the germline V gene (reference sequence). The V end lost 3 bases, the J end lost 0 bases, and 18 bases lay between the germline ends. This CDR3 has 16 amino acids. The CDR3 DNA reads TGCAGTGCTAGCCCACTAGCCCGGGGCAGCTCCTACGAGCAGTACTTC. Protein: CSASPLARGSSYEQYF.

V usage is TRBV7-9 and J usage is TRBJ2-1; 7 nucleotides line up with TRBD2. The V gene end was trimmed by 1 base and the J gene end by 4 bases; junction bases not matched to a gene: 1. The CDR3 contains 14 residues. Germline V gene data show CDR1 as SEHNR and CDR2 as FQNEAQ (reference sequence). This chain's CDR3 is CASSLGGGYNEQFF. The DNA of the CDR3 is TGTGCCAGCAGCTTAGGGGGGGGTTACAATGAGCAGTTCTTC.

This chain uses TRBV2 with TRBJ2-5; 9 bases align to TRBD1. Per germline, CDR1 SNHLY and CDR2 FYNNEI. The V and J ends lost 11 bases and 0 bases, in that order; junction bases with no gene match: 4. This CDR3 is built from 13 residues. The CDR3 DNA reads TGTGCCGGGGGACAGGGCTACCAAGAGACCCAGTACTTC. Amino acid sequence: CAGGQGYQETQYF.

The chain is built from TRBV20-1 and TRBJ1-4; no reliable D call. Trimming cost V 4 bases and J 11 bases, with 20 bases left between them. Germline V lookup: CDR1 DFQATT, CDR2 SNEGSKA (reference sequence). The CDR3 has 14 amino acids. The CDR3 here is CSAKHGIVGEKLFF. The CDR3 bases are TGCAGTGCTAAGCACGGGATAGTGGGTGAGAAACTGTTTTTT.

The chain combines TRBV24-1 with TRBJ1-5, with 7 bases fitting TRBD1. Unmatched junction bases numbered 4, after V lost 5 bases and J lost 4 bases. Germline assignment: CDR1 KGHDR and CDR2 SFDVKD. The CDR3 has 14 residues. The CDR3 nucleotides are TGTGCCACCAGTGCAGGGGGTCGAAATCAGCCCCAGCATTTT. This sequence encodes CATSAGGRNQPQHF.

The DNA of the CDR3 is TGTGCCAGCAGCACCTTTTACGCCCGCGAAGCTTTCTTT. Protein product: CASSTFYAREAFF. V usage is TRBV5-6 and J usage is TRBJ1-1, with D unclear. The CDR3 extends over 13 amino acids. Germline CDR1 SGHDT, CDR2 YYEEEE. Deletions cut 4 bases from V and 8 bases from J, with 15 bases between.

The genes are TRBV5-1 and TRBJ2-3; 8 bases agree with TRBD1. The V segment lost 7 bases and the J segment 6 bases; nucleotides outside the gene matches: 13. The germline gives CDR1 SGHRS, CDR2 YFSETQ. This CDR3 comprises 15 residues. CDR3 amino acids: CASQGPAGGLDTQYF. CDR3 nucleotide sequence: TGCGCCAGCCAGGGACCGGCAGGGGGCTTGGATACGCAGTATTTT.

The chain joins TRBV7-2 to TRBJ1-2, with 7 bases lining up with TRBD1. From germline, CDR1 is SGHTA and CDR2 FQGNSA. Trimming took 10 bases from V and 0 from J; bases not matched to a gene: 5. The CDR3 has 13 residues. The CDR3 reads CATTGQPNYGYTF. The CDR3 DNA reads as TGTGCCACCACGGGACAGCCTAACTATGGCTACACCTTC.

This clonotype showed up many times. The CDR3 coding sequence is TGTGCCAGCAGTTTAATGAGGACAGGGTCCTACGAGCAGTACGTC. It yields the protein CASSLMRTGSYEQYV. This sequence joins TRBV12-3 or TRBV12-4 and TRBJ2-7, with TRBD1 matching 8 bases. This CDR3 region has 15 residues. V lost 2 bases, J lost 1 base, and 4 bases stayed unmatched.

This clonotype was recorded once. The DNA of the CDR3 is TGTGCCAGCAGCCCGCGGGGTAAGAGCTCTGGAAACACCATATATTTT. Translated, it gives CASSPRGKSSGNTIYF. J is TRBJ1-3 and V is TRBV7-2; no firm D call. The CDR3 runs to 16 residues. V lost 5 bases and J lost 0, with 14 bases in between. Germline assignment: CDR1 SGHTA and CDR2 FQGNSA.

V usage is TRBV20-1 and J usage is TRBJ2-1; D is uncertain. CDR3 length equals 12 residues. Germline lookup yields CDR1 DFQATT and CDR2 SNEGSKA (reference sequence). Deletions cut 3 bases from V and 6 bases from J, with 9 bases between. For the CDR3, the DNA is TGCAGTGCTAGGAACTTTCTCAATGAGCAGTTCTTC. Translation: CSARNFLNEQFF.

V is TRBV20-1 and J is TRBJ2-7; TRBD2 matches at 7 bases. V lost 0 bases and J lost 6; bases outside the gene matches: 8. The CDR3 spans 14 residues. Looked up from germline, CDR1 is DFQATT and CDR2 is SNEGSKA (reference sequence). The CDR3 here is CSARDQSGGREQYF. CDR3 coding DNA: TGCAGTGCTAGAGATCAGTCGGGGGGACGCGAGCAGTACTTC.

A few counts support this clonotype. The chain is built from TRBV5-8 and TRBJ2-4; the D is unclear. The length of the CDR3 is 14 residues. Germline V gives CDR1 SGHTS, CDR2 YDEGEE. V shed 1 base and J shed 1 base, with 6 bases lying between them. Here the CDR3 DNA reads TGTGCCAGCAGCTTGTCGTTCGCCAAAAACATTCAGTACTTC. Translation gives CASSLSFAKNIQYF.

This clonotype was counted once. The CDR3 spells CATSDRQGATDTQYF. The DNA of the CDR3 is TGTGCCACCAGTGACAGACAGGGGGCCACAGATACGCAGTATTTT. The V and J genes are TRBV24-1 and TRBJ2-3; TRBD1 matches at 10 bases. The CDR3 is 15 amino acids. V gave up 4 bases and J gave up 2 bases; unmatched junction bases: 2. Per the germline V gene, CDR1 is KGHDR and CDR2 is SFDVKD.

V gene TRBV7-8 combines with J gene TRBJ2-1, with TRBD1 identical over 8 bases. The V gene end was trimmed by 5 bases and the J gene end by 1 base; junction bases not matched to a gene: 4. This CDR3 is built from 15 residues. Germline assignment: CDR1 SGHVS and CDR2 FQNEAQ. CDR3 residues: CASSVDRGSYNEQFF. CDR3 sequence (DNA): TGTGCCAGCAGCGTTGACAGGGGTTCCTACAATGAGCAGTTCTTC.

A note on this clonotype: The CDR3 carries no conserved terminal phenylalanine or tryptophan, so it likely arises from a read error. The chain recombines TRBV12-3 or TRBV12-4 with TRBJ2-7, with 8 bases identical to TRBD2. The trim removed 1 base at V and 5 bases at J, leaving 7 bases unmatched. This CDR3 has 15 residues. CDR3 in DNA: TGTGCCAGCAGTTTAGTGGCGGGAGGTTTCGACGAGCAGTACTAC. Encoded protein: CASSLVAGGFDEQYY.

CDR3 sequence reads: CASSNTPGQRTEAFF. As DNA, the CDR3 is TGTGCCAGCAGCAATACTCCGGGACAGAGAACTGAAGCTTTCTTT. V and J are TRBV7-9 and TRBJ1-1; TRBD1 aligns across 7 bases. Trimming took 5 bases from V and 5 from J; bases not matched to a gene: 11. The V gene's germline CDR1 is SEHNR and CDR2 FQNEAQ (reference sequence). This CDR3 region has 15 residues.

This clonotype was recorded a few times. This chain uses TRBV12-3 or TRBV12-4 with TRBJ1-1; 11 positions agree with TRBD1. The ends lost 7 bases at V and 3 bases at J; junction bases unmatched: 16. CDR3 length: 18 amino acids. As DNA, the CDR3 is TGTGCCAGCACCCCGGACAGGGGGCTATATTTTTCGTACACTGAAGCTTTCTTT. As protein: CASTPDRGLYFSYTEAFF.

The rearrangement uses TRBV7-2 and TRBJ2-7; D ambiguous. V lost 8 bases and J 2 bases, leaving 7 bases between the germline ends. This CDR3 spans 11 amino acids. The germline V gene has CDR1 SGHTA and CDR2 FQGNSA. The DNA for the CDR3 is TGTGCCAGCTCGTGGACCTACGAGCAGTACTTC. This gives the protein CASSWTYEQYF.